The 19 T cell receptor beta chains below come from one sample, sequenced in a study of T cell repertoires in cytomegalovirus infection (dated by TCRdb to about 2019). Sequencing used an Illumina HiSeq 1500. In TCRdb, the public reads were trimmed at Q25 with fastp and aligned with MiXCR, with productive beta chains retained. For every CDR3 protein sequence, its rows merge into one entry that carries the most common genes and DNA. The sample profile shows approximately 700,000 distinct CDR3 sequences; 35% of them were found once. The ten largest clones add up to roughly 2.9% of the sample. Sample: PBMCs. Receptor source: a human donor in good health (CMV status not recorded). Some clones in this sample may be carry-over from other donors' samples.

This clonotype was counted only a few times. V is TRBV5-6 and J is TRBJ2-1; TRBD2 matches at 10 bases. The CDR3 covers 17 residues. From germline, CDR1 is SGHDT and CDR2 YYEEEE. The J segment lost 7 bases and the V segment lost 0 bases, leaving 10 bases of the junction unmatched. The CDR3 loop is CASSLVGLSGRINEQFF. CDR3 bases: TGTGCCAGCAGCTTGGTCGGCCTTAGCGGGAGGATAAATGAGCAGTTCTTC.

The chain is built from TRBV2 and TRBJ1-1; D gene ambiguous. The CDR3 sequence is 15 residues long. Germline V gene sequence: CDR1 SNHLY, CDR2 FYNNEI. The V and J ends lost 2 bases and 4 bases respectively, with 14 bases between them. Here the CDR3 reads CASSESWASGTEAFF. For the CDR3, the DNA is TGTGCCAGCAGTGAATCGTGGGCCTCGGGCACTGAAGCTTTCTTT.

The chain uses TRBV9 and TRBJ1-2; D gene unclear. Trimming left V 3 bases short and J 2 bases short, with 11 bases between. This CDR3 has 14 amino acids. CDR1 SGDLS and CDR2 YYNGEE come from the germline V gene. CDR3 amino acids: CASSASPGNYGYTF. The CDR3 DNA follows: TGTGCCAGCAGCGCTTCACCGGGGAACTATGGCTACACCTTC.

This clonotype was picked up a small number of times. The CDR3 sequence: CASSVGIEQYF. CDR3 nucleotide sequence: TGTGCCAGCAGTGTAGGGATCGAGCAGTACTTC. V is TRBV2 and J is TRBJ2-7; D is unresolved. The CDR3 covers 11 residues. The germline gives CDR1 SNHLY, CDR2 FYNNEI. Trimming pared 4 bases from V and 6 bases from J, leaving 7 bases between.

Note on this clonotype: Given the absence of the conserved phenylalanine or tryptophan at the CDR3 end, a read error is likely. The chain links TRBV7-6 to TRBJ2-1, with D tentatively TRBD2 (6 bases). With 0 bases removed from V and 5 bases from J, the gap between germline ends came to 11 bases. Looked up from germline, CDR1 is SGHVS and CDR2 is FNYEAQ. This CDR3 region has 15 residues. The CDR3 sequence is CASSLALAGNNEQFL. The CDR3 DNA sequence: TGTGCCAGCAGCTTAGCGCTCGCGGGAAACAATGAGCAGTTCTTA.

The rearrangement uses TRBV7-9 and TRBJ1-1, with a weak D call TRBD1 (6 bases). The V end was cut by 8 bases, the J end by 2 bases, with 15 bases between. Per the germline V gene, CDR1 is SEHNR and CDR2 is FQNEAQ (reference sequence). This CDR3 comprises 14 residues. This CDR3 reads CASGGDRYNTEAFF. CDR3 nucleotide sequence: TGTGCCAGCGGCGGAGACAGGTACAACACTGAAGCTTTCTTT. Based on the CDR3 plus reference TRBV7-9 and TRBJ1-1, the full variable domain is DTGVSQNPRHKITKRGQNVTFRCDPISEHNRLYWYRQTLGQGPEFLTYFQNEAQLEKSRLLSDRFSAERPKGSFSTLEIQRTEQGDSAMYLCASGGDRYNTEAFFGQGTRLTVV.

This clonotype appeared many times. This rearrangement joins TRBV27 to TRBJ1-1, with D possibly TRBD1 on 5 matching bases. V lost 6 bases, J lost 0 bases, and 20 bases lay in between. This CDR3 comprises 17 residues. Germline-derived CDR1 and CDR2 are MNHEY and SMNVEV (reference sequence). The CDR3 protein is CASSRRFGGTMNTEAFF. CDR3 DNA: TGTGCCAGCAGCCGCCGATTTGGGGGAACGATGAACACTGAAGCTTTCTTT.

This chain uses TRBV18 with TRBJ1-5; the D gene is possibly TRBD1 (6 bases). The germline gives CDR1 KGHSH, CDR2 LQKENI. V was pared by 1 base and J by 0 bases, with 13 bases between. The CDR3 has 17 amino acids. The CDR3 DNA reads TGTGCCAGCTCACCACAGGGGGGAGAGGATAGCAATCAGCCCCAGCATTTT. It translates to CASSPQGGEDSNQPQHF.

In this sample, this clonotype turned up a few times. The rearrangement joins TRBV19 to TRBJ2-1; TRBD2 agrees at 10 bases. The CDR3 extends over 18 amino acids. Trimming cost V 6 bases and J 1 base; bases outside gene matches: 12. Germline V lookup: CDR1 LNHDA, CDR2 SQIVND (reference sequence). For the CDR3, the DNA is TGTGCCAGTAGAGTAGCGGGGGGCACCCTGGGGTCCTACAATGAGCAGTTCTTC. Translated: CASRVAGGTLGSYNEQFF.

J is TRBJ2-1 and V is TRBV7-2; D not certain. Germline CDR1 and CDR2: SGHTA and FQGNSA. V was cut by 2 bases and J by 4 bases, with 9 bases left in between. The CDR3 spans 14 residues. The chain's CDR3 is CASSLPQPYNEQFF. CDR3 nucleotides: TGTGCCAGCAGCTTACCACAGCCTTACAATGAGCAGTTCTTC.

This chain connects TRBV5-1 to TRBJ2-7; 7 positions agree with TRBD1. Germline V lookup: CDR1 SGHRS, CDR2 YFSETQ. Unmatched junction bases numbered 6, after V lost 4 bases and J lost 5 bases. This CDR3 contains 13 residues. The DNA for the CDR3 is TGCGCCAGCAGCCCAGACAGGGCCAACGAGCAGTACTTC. The encoded protein is CASSPDRANEQYF.

The chain is built from TRBV7-9 and TRBJ2-2, with D possibly TRBD1 on 5 matching bases. Germline V CDR1 and CDR2: SEHNR, FQNEAQ (reference sequence). The CDR3 is 15 amino acids. Trimming removed 5 bases from V and 5 bases from J, with 15 bases in between. The CDR3: CASSLDRRGTGELFF. Written as DNA, the CDR3 is TGTGCCAGCAGCCTCGACAGAAGGGGTACCGGGGAGCTGTTTTTT.

The V gene is TRBV19, the J gene TRBJ1-2; D may be TRBD1 (6 bases). Trimming removed 4 bases from V and 4 bases from J, with 13 bases in between. Germline loops: CDR1 LNHDA, CDR2 SQIVND (reference sequence). The CDR3 consists of 14 residues. The CDR3 loop is CASSKRWDIYGYTF. In DNA, the CDR3 is TGTGCCAGTAGTAAAAGATGGGACATCTATGGCTACACCTTC.

This clonotype was observed many times. The J gene is TRBJ1-6, the V gene TRBV7-2, with a possible D match to TRBD1 (5 bases). The V end lost 1 base, the J end lost 4 bases, and 8 bases lay between the germline ends. CDR1 and CDR2 (germline): SGHTA, FQGNSA. This CDR3 comprises 15 residues. CDR3: CASSLGGDYNSPLHF. CDR3 coding DNA: TGTGCCAGCAGCTTAGGGGGGGATTATAATTCACCCCTCCACTTT.

As regards this clonotype: Compared with germline, one end of the junction differs, possibly owing to a read error. The V and J genes are TRBV10-3 and TRBJ1-4; D is possibly TRBD1 (6 bases). Per the germline V gene, CDR1 is ENHRY and CDR2 is SYGVKD. The CDR3 has 14 residues. CDR3 nucleotides: TGTGCCATCAGTGAGACAGGGACTAAAGAAAAACTGTTTTTT. Translation: CAISETGTKEKLFF.

This chain links TRBV2 with TRBJ2-7, with D maybe TRBD2 (5 bases). The CDR3 totals 12 residues. Germline V gene data show CDR1 as SNHLY and CDR2 as FYNNEI. V was cut by 8 bases and J by 3 bases, with 11 bases left in between. The CDR3 coding sequence is TGTGCCAGCGGAGGTTCGATCTACGAGCAGTACTTC. This sequence encodes CASGGSIYEQYF.

The V gene is TRBV6-1, the J gene TRBJ1-1; weak D call: TRBD1 (6 bases). The V gene's germline CDR1 is MNHNS and CDR2 SASEGT. The length of the CDR3 is 16 residues. V gave up 2 bases and J gave up 5 bases, with 18 bases separating them. In nucleotides, the CDR3 is TGTGCCAGCAGTGAAATGGGTACGGGGGCGAAAACTGAAGCTTTCTTT. Translated, it gives CASSEMGTGAKTEAFF.

This clonotype was recorded only once. The V call is TRBV20-1, the J call TRBJ2-1; the D gene is possibly TRBD2 (6 bases). Germline CDR1 is DFQATT and CDR2 is SNEGSKA (reference sequence). This CDR3 has 14 amino acids. The V end was cut by 4 bases, the J end by 9 bases, with 19 bases between. CDR3 coding DNA: TGCAGTGCTACCCGGGGCGGGAAGGGAGGTGAGCAGTTCTTC. It codes for CSATRGGKGGEQFF.

A note on this clonotype: At one boundary the junction diverges from the germline segment, which might be a read error. This chain joins TRBV4-1 and TRBJ1-2; possible D gene TRBD1, 5 bases. There are 13 residues in the CDR3. CDR1 is MGHRA, CDR2 YSYEKL, per germline. In DNA, the CDR3 is TGTGCCAGCAGCGGGGACGGAAACTATGGCTACACCTTC. Encoded protein: CASSGDGNYGYTF.